These T cell receptor beta chains were read from a single sample in a study of T cell repertoires in cytomegalovirus infection. TCRdb ran MiXCR on the reads and lists one entry per CDR3 protein. The table has approximately 390,000 distinct CDR3 sequences, roughly a third seen once; the top ten hold around an eighth. No antigen has been assigned to these receptors. The sequenced sample was cultured PBMCs, obtained from culture after CMV antigen stimulation. Receptors originate from a human donor in good health (CMV status not recorded). Some clones in this sample may be carry-over from other donors' samples. Each CDR3 is given without its conserved first and last residue.

v_call cdr3_aa
TRBV19 ASSTSGRAGETQY
TRBV28 ASRGQGPNQPQH
TRBV7-2 ASSLAPGRVGETQY
TRBV28 ASSFSGRAGAEQY
TRBV25-1 ASRGYGGYT
TRBV5-6 ASSSVGTGTNSH
TRBV4-2 ASSQGSNQPQH
TRBV28 ASQGTSGGEEQY
TRBV7-8 ASSLAGHYGYT
TRBV28 ASSPGTSEYEQF
TRBV6-2/TRBV6-3 ASSSPPNTEAF
TRBV19 ASSGPGQKSYEQY
TRBV7-3 ASSFGTESSYEQY
TRBV6-2/TRBV6-3 ASTPRGTYEQY
TRBV28 ASSRTGLYPANEQF
TRBV14 ASSQISGRASLF
TRBV5-4 ASRRPSTNEQF
TRBV6-1 ASSEEGRRAVGNQPQH
TRBV6-2/TRBV6-3 ASSYPRGAMNEQF
TRBV19 ASIGQGNQPQH
TRBV11-3 ASSSGPWADTQY
TRBV7-2 ASSSLEGDRGLFNEQF
TRBV7-8 ASSLGGLYSYNEQF
TRBV11-3 ASSGRRVPYNEQF
TRBV7-6 ASSLAYWERNEQF
TRBV6-1 ASSEGEHSNQPQH
TRBV7-9 ASSYRADTEAF
TRBV4-3 ASSRITQETQY
TRBV3-1 ASSQASSGTYNEQF
TRBV7-6 ASSFRQGNGETQY
TRBV6-1 ASSPPRLAAYGQF
TRBV27 ASSLGPGTSGRHGTQY
TRBV9 ASSVEQRTDTQY
TRBV20-1 SVTPGLAVYNEQF
TRBV19 ASSPGAGWTSTDTQY
TRBV2 ASRAQAERTQY
TRBV7-2 ASSVTGTVITGELF
TRBV7-2 ASSLVAGATDTQY
TRBV20-1 SASRAGSNQPQH
TRBV29-1 SVVASSTEAF
TRBV7-2 ASSLEGVMDNQPQH
TRBV19 ASSISLPAGGNTEAF
TRBV7-2 ASRPGLVNLDTQY
TRBV2 ASSEAGAPQPQH
TRBV7-2 ASSLAGRGEAF
TRBV20-1 SASNYGYT
TRBV6-5 ASRWDPGNSPLH
TRBV6-2/TRBV6-3 ASSYSGTSIVREQF
TRBV30 AWRSSGSYNEQF
TRBV5-1 ASSLAGLRQETQY
TRBV7-9 ASSLVPNFYEQY
TRBV6-2/TRBV6-3 ASSYRMGRTEAF